A selection of T cell receptor beta chains follows, all from one sample in a study of blood T cells in healthy people across ages. A single record per CDR3 protein comes from TCRdb applying MiXCR to the 5' RACE reads. Of just over 1 million distinct CDR3 sequences detected, 40% to 50% appear once; the ten largest clones hold under 20%. The sequenced sample consisted of blood. The receptors come from a woman aged 60 to 75 in good health. The CDR3 runs from the conserved cysteine through the conserved F or W. The order of the fields is J gene, V gene, D gene, clone size, CDR3 protein, CDR3 DNA. A D gene is named only where the DNA matches it firmly. Clone size appears in some rows only: once, few, many, or a class for an expanded clone.

>TRBJ2-5|TRBV12-3/TRBV12-4|-|-
CASSFDRIQETQYF
TGTGCCAGCAGTTTCGACAGGATTCAAGAGACCCAGTACTTC
>TRBJ2-2|TRBV4-2|-|few
CASSQGDTHTGELFF
TGTGCCAGCAGCCAAGGGGACACGCACACCGGGGAGCTGTTTTTT
>TRBJ2-7|TRBV27|-|-
CASMRFGSYYEQYF
TGTGCCAGCATGAGGTTCGGGAGCTACTACGAGCAGTACTTC
>TRBJ2-1|TRBV20-1|-|-
CSARELTSWEQFF
TGCAGTGCTAGAGAACTCACTTCATGGGAGCAGTTCTTC
>TRBJ2-2|TRBV25-1|-|-
CASSERTGELFF
TGTGCCAGCAGTGAACGGACCGGGGAGCTGTTTTTT
>TRBJ1-1|TRBV5-1|TRBD1|few
CASSVGTGPEAFF
TGCGCCAGCAGCGTAGGGACAGGGCCTGAAGCTTTCTTT
>TRBJ2-7|TRBV5-1|-|-
CASSLTRDITTYEQYF
TGCGCCAGCAGCTTAACCCGGGACATTACCACCTACGAGCAGTACTTC
>TRBJ2-7|TRBV7-9|TRBD1|-
CASSFRGLDEQYF
TGTGCCAGCAGCTTCAGGGGGCTTGACGAGCAGTACTTC
>TRBJ1-1|TRBV27|TRBD1|-
CASSIGGSSTEAFF
TGTGCCAGCAGTATAGGGGGCAGCTCCACTGAAGCTTTCTTT
>TRBJ2-7|TRBV2|-|-
CASRRKESSYEQYF
TGTGCCAGCAGAAGGAAAGAGAGCTCCTACGAGCAGTACTTC
>TRBJ2-5|TRBV5-1|-|few
CASSLASGYETQYF
TGCGCCAGCAGCTTGGCCTCGGGGTACGAGACCCAGTACTTC
>TRBJ2-3|TRBV5-5|-|-
CASSPQTRHGTDTQYF
TGTGCCAGCAGCCCCCAGACTAGGCATGGTACAGATACGCAGTATTTT
>TRBJ2-7|TRBV27|TRBD1|-
CASSSGRHPDRFYNEQYF
TGTGCCAGCAGTTCGGGCCGACATCCGGACAGGTTCTACAATGAGCAGTACTTC
>TRBJ2-5|TRBV20-1|-|few
CSALNWDEQYF
TGCAGTGCTTTGAACTGGGATGAGCAGTACTTC
>TRBJ2-1|TRBV6-5|TRBD1|-
CASSYSISRTGGMDEQFF
TGTGCCAGCAGTTACTCGATTAGCCGGACAGGGGGTATGGATGAGCAGTTCTTC
>TRBJ2-1|TRBV2|TRBD2|few
CASSAVGGPHEQFF
TGTGCCAGCAGTGCTGTGGGAGGGCCCCATGAGCAGTTCTTC
>TRBJ1-2|TRBV6-6|TRBD1|-
CASTGGDSPWGGYTF
TGTGCCAGCACCGGGGGGGACAGCCCCTGGGGTGGCTACACCTTC
>TRBJ2-1|TRBV20-1|TRBD2|-
CSARAPSGVNNEQFF
TGCAGTGCTAGGGCCCCTAGCGGGGTAAACAATGAGCAGTTCTTC
>TRBJ2-5|TRBV20-1|TRBD2|-
CSANSGLAGFQETQYF
TGCAGTGCTAATTCGGGACTAGCAGGTTTCCAAGAGACCCAGTACTTC
>TRBJ2-1|TRBV3-1|TRBD2|-
CASNRRGALDEQFF
TGTGCCAGCAACCGGCGGGGGGCCTTGGATGAGCAGTTCTTC
>TRBJ2-7|TRBV5-1|-|few
CASSSSRSYEQYF
TGCGCCAGCAGCTCCAGCAGATCCTACGAGCAGTACTTC
>TRBJ2-7|TRBV30|TRBD2|-
CAWSPGTSGRDEQYF
TGTGCCTGGAGTCCTGGGACTAGCGGGAGGGACGAGCAGTACTTC
>TRBJ1-1|TRBV20-1|-|-
CSASHTGITEAFF
TGCAGTGCTAGTCATACCGGTATCACTGAAGCTTTCTTT
>TRBJ2-3|TRBV15|TRBD1|few
CATSRDRGTDTQYF
TGTGCCACCAGCAGGGACAGGGGAACAGATACGCAGTATTTT
>TRBJ2-7|TRBV29-1|-|few
CSVHGGTGEQYF
TGCAGCGTTCACGGAGGGACGGGCGAGCAGTACTTC
>TRBJ2-7|TRBV24-1|-|-
CATSGPSGTEEEAQYF
TGTGCCACCAGTGGTCCCTCCGGGACGGAGGAAGAGGCCCAGTACTTC
>TRBJ2-7|TRBV2|-|-
CASRGDGLSYEQYF
TGTGCCAGCAGGGGGGACGGACTCTCCTACGAGCAGTACTTC
>TRBJ2-7|TRBV6-6|-|many
CASSDKYEQYF
TGTGCCAGCAGTGACAAGTACGAGCAGTACTTC
>TRBJ1-4|TRBV12-3/TRBV12-4|-|few
CASSGQINEKLFF
TGTGCCAGCAGCGGACAGATTAATGAAAAACTGTTTTTT
>TRBJ2-7|TRBV7-6|TRBD1|few
CASSLAPGQGSYEQYF
TGTGCCAGCAGCTTAGCACCGGGACAGGGATCCTACGAGCAGTACTTC
>TRBJ2-5|TRBV5-4|TRBD2|-
CASSLEPSGGVTQYF
TGTGCCAGCAGCTTGGAGCCTAGCGGAGGAGTGACCCAGTACTTC
>TRBJ1-2|TRBV3-1|-|few
CASSQGNDYGYTF
TGTGCCAGCAGCCAAGGAAACGACTATGGCTACACCTTC
>TRBJ2-3|TRBV9|TRBD2|-
CASSGSGTSTDTQYF
TGTGCCAGCAGCGGTAGCGGGACTAGCACAGATACGCAGTATTTT
>TRBJ2-5|TRBV6-6|TRBD2|-
CASSSDLAGEQYF
TGTGCCAGCAGTTCGGATCTAGCGGGGGAGCAGTACTTC
>TRBJ1-2|TRBV28|-|few
CASSFPGTARGYTF
TGTGCCAGCAGTTTCCCCGGTACTGCTAGGGGCTACACCTTC
>TRBJ2-5|TRBV29-1|-|few
CSVYGDAARGYNEQYF
TGCAGCGTCTATGGGGATGCGGCAAGGGGTTACAATGAGCAGTACTTC
>TRBJ2-7|TRBV20-1|TRBD1|few
CSARRDRGGILYEQYF
TGCAGTGCTAGACGGGACAGGGGAGGGATTCTCTACGAGCAGTACTTC
>TRBJ2-1|TRBV15|-|few
CATSRDTDPSGSYNEQFF
TGTGCCACCAGCAGAGATACGGACCCAAGCGGATCCTACAATGAGCAGTTCTTC
>TRBJ2-7|TRBV6-1|-|-
CASSELVDQYF
TGTGCCAGCAGTGAATTGGTCGACCAGTACTTC
>TRBJ2-7|TRBV4-1|-|-
CASSQMTAPRNSYEQYF
TGCGCCAGCAGCCAGATGACGGCCCCGAGGAACTCCTACGAGCAGTACTTC
>TRBJ2-7|TRBV7-8|-|few
CASSLVWAGHNEQYF
TGTGCCAGCAGCTTAGTTTGGGCGGGCCACAATGAGCAGTACTTC
>TRBJ2-1|TRBV2|TRBD1|-
CASSELRDRAYNEQFF
TGTGCCAGCAGTGAACTCCGGGACAGAGCCTACAATGAGCAGTTCTTC
>TRBJ2-7|TRBV6-1|-|few
CASSESPKREQQYF
TGTGCCAGCAGTGAATCCCCTAAGAGAGAGCAGCAGTACTTC
>TRBJ2-5|TRBV3-1|TRBD2|few
CASSQFASGRANETQYF
TGTGCCAGCAGCCAATTTGCCAGCGGGAGGGCCAATGAGACCCAGTACTTC
>TRBJ2-5|TRBV19|TRBD1|-
CASSIPTGQQETQYF
TGTGCCAGTAGTATCCCTACGGGACAGCAAGAGACCCAGTACTTC
>TRBJ1-4|TRBV5-5|-|once
CASSSTGTNEKLFF
TGTGCCAGCAGCTCGACAGGCACTAATGAAAAACTGTTTTTT
>TRBJ2-7|TRBV4-1|TRBD2|-
CASSQSGLALGNEQYF
TGCGCCAGCAGCCAGTCTGGACTAGCATTGGGCAATGAGCAGTACTTC
>TRBJ2-1|TRBV5-1|TRBD2|-
CASSLGRGEVYNEQFF
TGCGCCAGCAGCCTCGGGCGGGGGGAGGTGTACAATGAGCAGTTCTTC
>TRBJ2-1|TRBV7-2|TRBD1|-
CASSLSGTDLQFEQFF
TGTGCCAGCAGCTTATCTGGGACAGACCTACAATTCGAGCAGTTCTTC
>TRBJ1-5|TRBV15|-|-
CATSREGGAGGLDQPQHF
TGTGCCACCAGCAGAGAAGGAGGGGCCGGAGGTTTGGATCAGCCCCAGCATTTT
>TRBJ2-3|TRBV5-1|TRBD2|few
CASQTSGTTDTQYF
TGCGCCAGCCAGACTAGCGGGACCACAGATACGCAGTATTTT
>TRBJ1-2|TRBV5-1|-|once
CASSGGYRNGYTF
TGCGCCAGCAGCGGCGGGTACAGAAATGGCTACACCTTC